A single sample gave rise to the 24 T cell receptor beta chains below, sequenced in a study of blood T cells in healthy people across ages. With a J-beta primer mix and a sample-barcoded 5' primer, a second PCR ran 7 to 11 cycles. TCRdb redid the calling of the 5' RACE reads with MiXCR, one entry per CDR3 protein. The sample holds roughly 1.5 million distinct CDR3 sequences; 35% to 45% are singletons and the top ten take about 4%. The sequenced material came from blood. The receptors stem from a woman younger than 35 in good health.

The chain couples TRBV20-1 to TRBJ2-1, with no clear D. The germline V gene has CDR1 DFQATT and CDR2 SNEGSKA (reference sequence). V was trimmed by 4 bases and J by 1 base, leaving 14 bases between them. The CDR3 spans 15 residues. The CDR3, as DNA: TGCAGTGCTAAAAAGGGCCCCATGTCCTACAATGAGCAGTTCTTC. Translated, it gives CSAKKGPMSYNEQFF.

This clonotype was seen a single time. V and J are TRBV6-5 and TRBJ1-4; tentatively, D is TRBD1 (5 bases). CDR1 and CDR2 (germline): MNHEY, SVGAGI. The V and J ends lost 5 bases and 8 bases respectively, with 21 bases between them. This CDR3 region has 16 residues. CDR3 coding DNA: TGTGCCAGCAGTGGGCCGAGGGACGGCGAAGGCGAAAAACTGTTTTTT. Translation gives CASSGPRDGEGEKLFF.

This clonotype was observed a handful of times. This rearrangement joins TRBV12-3 or TRBV12-4 to TRBJ2-5; 10 positions agree with TRBD2. The V gene end was trimmed by 3 bases and the J gene end by 5 bases; junction bases not matched to a gene: 3. The CDR3 spans 14 residues. The CDR3, as DNA: TGTGCCAGCAGTTTGGGGACTAGCGTGGAGACCCAGTACTTC. It translates to CASSLGTSVETQYF.

This rearrangement joins TRBV18 to TRBJ2-3; no firm D call. Germline V CDR1 and CDR2: KGHSH, LQKENI. The CDR3 spans 14 residues. V was clipped by 2 bases and J by 5 bases, with 11 bases between them. The CDR3 spells CASSPLDGGDTQYF. CDR3 DNA: TGTGCCAGCTCACCATTAGACGGTGGAGATACGCAGTATTTT.

The table lists this clonotype with a few counts. The rearrangement uses TRBV4-1 and TRBJ2-5, with TRBD1 matching over 7 bases. CDR1 is MGHRA, CDR2 YSYEKL, per germline. J lost 11 bases, V lost 3 bases, and 9 bases had no gene match. The CDR3 consists of 13 residues. In DNA form, the CDR3 reads TGCGCCAGCAGCCACGGGTATCAGGGGGAGCAGTACTTC. Amino acids: CASSHGYQGEQYF.

V usage is TRBV7-2 and J usage is TRBJ2-5; TRBD2 agrees at 8 bases. CDR3 length: 14 residues. Germline CDR1 and CDR2: SGHTA and FQGNSA. Losses at the gene ends were 7 bases for V and 5 bases for J; bases not matched to a gene: 9. In DNA form, the CDR3 reads TGTGCCAGCACTACTCCTAGCGGGTGGGAGACCCAGTACTTC. Amino acids: CASTTPSGWETQYF. The full variable domain, in which reference TRBV7-2 and TRBJ2-5 provide the parts outside the CDR3, is GAGVSQSPSNKVTEKGKDVELRCDPISGHTALYWYRQSLGQGLEFLIYFQGNSAPDKSGLPSDRFSAERTGGSVSTLTIQRTQQEDSAVYLCASTTPSGWETQYFGPGTRLLVL.

The chain joins TRBV4-1 to TRBJ2-7; weak D call: TRBD2 (5 bases). With 1 base removed from V and 7 bases from J, the gap between germline ends came to 14 bases. This CDR3 region has 14 residues. Germline V gene lookup returns CDR1 MGHRA and CDR2 YSYEKL. CDR3 sequence: CASSQAVASHEQYF. In nucleotides, the CDR3 is TGCGCCAGCAGCCAAGCGGTCGCTAGCCATGAGCAGTACTTC.

V gene TRBV5-5 combines with J gene TRBJ2-5, with 11 positions matching TRBD2. The V gene's germline CDR1 is SGHKS and CDR2 YYEKEE (reference sequence). The V and J ends lost 2 bases and 11 bases, in that order; junction bases with no gene match: 14. The CDR3 is made up of 16 amino acids. The CDR3: CASSFVRLAGMDEQYF. For the CDR3, the DNA is TGTGCCAGCAGCTTTGTAAGACTAGCGGGAATGGATGAGCAGTACTTC.

This clonotype turned up a few times. The chain recombines TRBV20-1 with TRBJ2-3, with TRBD2 matching 8 bases. Germline-derived CDR1 and CDR2 are DFQATT and SNEGSKA (reference sequence). The V segment lost 4 bases and the J segment 6 bases; nucleotides outside the gene matches: 9. The CDR3 runs to 14 residues. The CDR3 DNA follows: TGCAGTGCTACAAGCGGGAGAGATCCGGATACGCAGTATTTT. This gives the protein CSATSGRDPDTQYF.

The DNA of the CDR3 is TGTGCCAGCAGTGTTAACCGTGATGGCTACACCTTC. Translating it yields CASSVNRDGYTF. This sequence joins TRBV2 and TRBJ1-2; D not certain. The germline V gene has CDR1 SNHLY and CDR2 FYNNEI. The CDR3 spans 12 residues. Trimming took off 4 bases at V and 6 bases at J, with 9 bases between the two ends.

The V call is TRBV20-1, the J call TRBJ2-5; TRBD2 matches 10 bases. Trimming at V came to 3 bases and at J to 11 bases, leaving 9 bases not matched to a gene. The CDR3 runs to 13 residues. In germline, CDR1 is DFQATT, CDR2 SNEGSKA (reference sequence). The DNA of the CDR3 is TGCAGTGCTAGCCGTAGCGGGGGGCTTGAGCAGTACTTC. This codes for CSASRSGGLEQYF.

The chain uses TRBV12-3 or TRBV12-4 and TRBJ1-5, with 8 bases matching TRBD1. The CDR3 contains 16 residues. Trimming removed 1 base from V and 5 bases from J; junction bases left unmatched: 7. The CDR3: CASSLGWTGTDQPQHF. Written as DNA, the CDR3 is TGTGCCAGCAGTTTAGGTTGGACAGGGACCGATCAGCCCCAGCATTTT.

This clonotype was counted between two and nine times. The chain recombines TRBV20-1 with TRBJ2-4; 8 bases agree with TRBD1. J lost 0 bases, V lost 6 bases, and 4 bases had no gene match. The germline gives CDR1 DFQATT, CDR2 SNEGSKA (reference sequence). The CDR3 is 14 residues long. The CDR3 region is CSAGQGLAKNIQYF. The DNA of the CDR3 is TGCAGTGCAGGACAGGGTTTAGCCAAAAACATTCAGTACTTC.

The CDR3 here is CASSESSVYGYTF. CDR3 sequence (DNA): TGTGCCAGCAGTGAAAGCAGCGTCTATGGCTACACCTTC. V usage is TRBV4-2 and J usage is TRBJ1-2; D is ambiguous. The CDR3 covers 13 residues. Germline V gives CDR1 LGHNA, CDR2 YNFKEQ. V was pared by 6 bases and J by 4 bases, with 12 bases between.

The chain links TRBV27 to TRBJ2-1; possibly TRBD2 for D (6 bases). The length of the CDR3 is 13 residues. V lost 8 bases and J lost 3, with 11 bases in between. The germline V gene encodes CDR1 MNHEY and CDR2 SMNVEV (reference sequence). DNA of the CDR3: TGTGCCAGCTCGGAGGGTTACTACAATGAGCAGTTCTTC. This sequence encodes CASSEGYYNEQFF.

This chain uses TRBV20-1 with TRBJ2-3, with D unresolved. The CDR3 contains 16 residues. CDR1 is DFQATT and CDR2 is SNEGSKA in the germline V gene (reference sequence). Trimming left V 1 base short and J 2 bases short, with 16 bases between. CDR3 residues: CSARVHRGPHTDTQYF. CDR3 DNA: TGCAGTGCTAGAGTCCACAGAGGCCCCCACACAGATACGCAGTATTTT.

In its sample, this clonotype was seen a few times. The gene calls are TRBV10-3 and TRBJ2-1; a weak D match, TRBD1 (6 bases). This CDR3 has 11 amino acids. The germline CDR1 and CDR2 sequences are ENHRY and SYGVKD. The V gene lost 10 bases and the J gene lost 8 bases, with 12 bases spanning the gap. The CDR3 coding sequence is TGTGCCACCCGGCACAGGGATGAGCAGTTCTTC. Amino acids: CATRHRDEQFF.

The chain uses TRBV12-3 or TRBV12-4 and TRBJ2-7; D may be TRBD1 (6 bases). The CDR3 is made up of 14 amino acids. The V and J ends lost 6 bases and 7 bases respectively, with 19 bases between them. In DNA form, the CDR3 reads TGTGCCAGCAGCCAGTTTGGGGGCCCTTTGGAGCAGTACTTC. Encoded protein: CASSQFGGPLEQYF.

The chain is built from TRBV6-2 or TRBV6-3 and TRBJ2-2; D is undetermined. The CDR3 loop spans 11 amino acids. V gave up 6 bases and J gave up 8 bases, with 7 bases separating them. CDR1 and CDR2 from the germline V gene are MNHEY and SVGEGT. CDR3 coding DNA: TGTGCCAGCAGGGGGTTTGGGGAGCTGTTTTTT. This sequence encodes CASRGFGELFF.

The chain combines TRBV20-1 with TRBJ1-2; D possibly corresponds to TRBD1 (5 bases). V lost 6 bases, J lost 2 bases, and 19 bases lay in between. CDR1 and CDR2 from the germline V gene are DFQATT and SNEGSKA (reference sequence). The CDR3 totals 15 residues. CDR3 amino acids: CSAPPGGEGNYGYTF. CDR3 coding DNA: TGCAGTGCCCCACCGGGCGGGGAGGGGAACTATGGCTACACCTTC.

The gene calls are TRBV10-3 and TRBJ2-1; 9 nucleotides match TRBD2. CDR3 length: 15 amino acids. Germline CDR1 reads ENHRY; CDR2 reads SYGVKD. The trim removed 10 bases at V and 6 bases at J, leaving 13 bases unmatched. In DNA, the CDR3 is TGTGCCACCATCGAACTCCTAGCGGGACGCAATGAGCAGTTCTTC. Amino acids: CATIELLAGRNEQFF.

This clonotype has only one observation. The gene calls are TRBV29-1 and TRBJ2-3, with D perhaps TRBD2 (5 bases). Trimming took 4 bases from V and 1 from J, leaving 9 bases between them. The CDR3 sequence is 13 residues long. CDR1 is SQVTM and CDR2 is ANQGSEA in the germline V gene. CDR3 loop: CSVAFSGTDTQYF. CDR3 bases: TGCAGCGTTGCGTTTAGCGGCACAGATACGCAGTATTTT.

V is TRBV7-8 and J is TRBJ2-7; TRBD1 agrees at 7 bases. Trimming removed 4 bases from V and 4 bases from J; junction bases left unmatched: 7. This CDR3 has 14 amino acids. CDR1 is SGHVS, CDR2 FQNEAQ, per germline. The CDR3 DNA reads TGTGCCAGCAGCTCGACAACAGGGGAATACGAGCAGTACTTC. This codes for CASSSTTGEYEQYF. Full variable domain (rest looked up from reference TRBV7-8 and TRBJ2-7): GAGVSQSPRYKVAKRGQDVALRCDPISGHVSLFWYQQALGQGPEFLTYFQNEAQLDKSGLPSDRFFAERPEGSVSTLKIQRTQQEDSAVYLCASSSTTGEYEQYFGPGTRLTVT.

V usage is TRBV6-1 and J usage is TRBJ2-2, with D uncertain. The CDR3 contains 21 residues. Trimming left V 3 bases short and J 6 bases short, with 32 bases between. The germline CDR1 and CDR2 sequences are MNHNS and SASEGT. The CDR3 bases are TGTGCCAGCAGTGAGACCCACCTCAAACCTCCGTTTACGGGCGAGGCCGGGGAGCTGTTTTTT. It specifies CASSETHLKPPFTGEAGELFF.